What follows are 5 T cell receptor beta chains derived from one specimen sequenced in a study of CD4 T cells in relation to SARS-CoV-2 and coronaviruses. Some clones are missing from TCRdb's copy, which holds only in-frame ones; the method was immunoSEQ multiplex PCR. The sample holds just over 25,000 clones, over 60% seen once. Unexposed donor CD4+ T cells date from about 2011-2018, before the COVID-19 pandemic. CD4+ T cells were isolated from the cells after more than 8 days of culture. The antigens these receptors bind are not known. Sequencing was done on a sample of CD4+ T cells from PBMCs, cultured in vitro. All receptors come from a human donor in good health.

Regarding this clone: Compared with germline, one end of the junction differs, possibly owing to a read error. This chain links TRBV7-7 with TRBJ2-3; maybe TRBD1 (5 bases). The germline V gene has CDR1 SSHAT and CDR2 FNYEAQ (reference sequence). This CDR3 region has 15 residues. CDR3 protein: CASSLGAGRTDTQYF. The CDR3 DNA is TGTGCTAGCAGCTTAGGGGCCGGACGCACAGATACGCAGTATTTT.

This chain links TRBV9 with TRBJ2-3; D uncertain. Deletions cut 1 base from V and 3 bases from J, with 12 bases between. The CDR3 is made up of 15 amino acids. The germline gives CDR1 SGDLS, CDR2 YYNGEE. CDR3 in amino acids: CASSVLPLGTDTQYF. The CDR3 DNA reads TGTGCCAGCAGCGTACTCCCTTTAGGGACAGATACGCAGTATTTT.

The V and J genes are TRBV6-2 or TRBV6-3 and TRBJ1-2, with 7 bases that match TRBD1. The CDR3 consists of 15 residues. Germline-derived CDR1 and CDR2 are MNHEY and SVGEGT. With 6 bases clipped from V and 2 bases from J, the junction kept 9 bases outside the gene matches. The CDR3, as DNA: TGTGCCAGCAGCCTACAGGGGAAGGCAAACTATGGCTACACCTTC. Amino acid sequence: CASSLQGKANYGYTF.

CDR3 nucleotides: TGTGCCAGCAGCCGCGGCATGGGGCGTGAGCAGTTCTTC. Translated, it gives CASSRGMGREQFF. This chain connects TRBV2 to TRBJ2-1, with D perhaps TRBD1 (5 bases). The CDR3 sequence is 13 residues long. The V end lost 6 bases, the J end lost 9 bases, and 15 bases lay between the germline ends. Germline V gene lookup returns CDR1 SNHLY and CDR2 FYNNEI.

This rearrangement joins TRBV19 to TRBJ2-5; TRBD1 might be the D (6 bases). Trimming stripped 7 bases from V and 5 bases from J, with 14 bases between. The germline gives CDR1 LNHDA, CDR2 SQIVND (reference sequence). CDR3 length: 13 residues. The CDR3 is CASNPRQGETQYF. The CDR3 DNA reads TGTGCCAGTAACCCCCGGCAGGGGGAGACCCAGTACTTC. The full variable domain, with the rest looked up from reference TRBV19 and TRBJ2-5, is DGGITQSPKYLFRKEGQNVTLSCEQNLNHDAMYWYRQDPGQGLRLIYYSQIVNDFQKGDIAEGYSVSREKKESFPLTVTSAQKNPTAFYLCASNPRQGETQYFGPGTRLLVL.